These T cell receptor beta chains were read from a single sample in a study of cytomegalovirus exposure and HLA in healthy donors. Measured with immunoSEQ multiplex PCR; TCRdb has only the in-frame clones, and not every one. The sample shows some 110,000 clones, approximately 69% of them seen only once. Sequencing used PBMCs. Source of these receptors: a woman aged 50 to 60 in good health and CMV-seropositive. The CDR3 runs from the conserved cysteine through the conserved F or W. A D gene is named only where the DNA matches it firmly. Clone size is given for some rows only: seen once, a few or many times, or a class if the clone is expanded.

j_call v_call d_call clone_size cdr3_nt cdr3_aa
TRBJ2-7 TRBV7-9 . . TGTGCCAGCAGCTTAGCAGACAGCCCCTACGAGCAGTACTTC CASSLADSPYEQYF
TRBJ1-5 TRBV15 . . TGTGCCACCAGCAGAGATCGGGGTCAGCCCCAGCATTTT CATSRDRGQPQHF
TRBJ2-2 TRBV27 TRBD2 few TGTGCCAGCAGTTTAGGGACTAGGGCCATAGCGAACACCGGGGAGCTGTTTTTT CASSLGTRAIANTGELFF
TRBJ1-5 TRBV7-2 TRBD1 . TGTGCCAGCAGCTATCCCCGACAGGGGGGCAATCAGCCCCAGCATTTT CASSYPRQGGNQPQHF
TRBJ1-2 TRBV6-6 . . TGTGCCAGCAGTACGGGGGACGGCTACACCTTC CASSTGDGYTF
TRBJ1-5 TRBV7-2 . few TGTGCCAGCAGCTTCGGGTGGAGCAATCAGCCCCAGCATTTT CASSFGWSNQPQHF
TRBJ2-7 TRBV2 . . TGTGCCAGCAGTGACAGGCCGGAGCAGTACTTC CASSDRPEQYF
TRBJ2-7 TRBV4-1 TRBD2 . TGCGCCAGCAGCCAAGATGGGCTAGCGGGGGACGAGCAGTACTTC CASSQDGLAGDEQYF
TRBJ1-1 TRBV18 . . TGTGCCAGCTCACCGAGAATACTCACGGAGGACCGGAACACTGAAGCTTTCTTT CASSPRILTEDRNTEAFF
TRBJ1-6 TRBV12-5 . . TGTGCTAGTGGTCCCCAGGGGAATTCACCCCTCCACTTT CASGPQGNSPLHF